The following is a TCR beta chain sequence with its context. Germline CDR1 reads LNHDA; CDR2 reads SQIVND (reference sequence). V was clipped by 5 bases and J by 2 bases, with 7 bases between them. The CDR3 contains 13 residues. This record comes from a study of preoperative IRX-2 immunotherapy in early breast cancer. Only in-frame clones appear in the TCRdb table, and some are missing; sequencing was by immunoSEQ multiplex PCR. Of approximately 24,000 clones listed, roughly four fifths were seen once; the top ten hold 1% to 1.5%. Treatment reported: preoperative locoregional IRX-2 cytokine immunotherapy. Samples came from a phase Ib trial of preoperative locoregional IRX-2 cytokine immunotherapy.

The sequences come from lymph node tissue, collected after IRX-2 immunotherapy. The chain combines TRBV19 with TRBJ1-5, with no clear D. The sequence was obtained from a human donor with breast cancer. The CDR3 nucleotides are TGTGCCAGTAGTCTTCGGGGCAATCAGCCCCAGCATTTT. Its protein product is CASSLRGNQPQHF.